One and the same sample provided the 22 T cell receptor beta chains below, sequenced in a study of OX40 agonist ivuxolimab in advanced cancers. The library came from the immunoSEQ multiplex PCR assay. TCRdb stores this immuneACCESS table with in-frame sequences only. Part of the clones is absent; in the studies checked, under half of the shortfall reflects unresolved V genes, and no reason is known for the rest. This sample lists about 82,000 clones; approximately 86% were detected once. The ten most abundant clones make up 6.5% of the sample. The sequenced sample was CD4+ or CD8+ T cells sorted from blood, obtained in a trial of the OX40 agonist ivuxolimab. These receptors originate from an adult with an advanced solid tumor such as melanoma, head and neck, liver or kidney cancer.

The chain employs TRBV18 and TRBJ2-7; 10 nucleotides match TRBD1. The CDR3 length is 15 residues. The J segment lost 2 bases and the V segment lost 5 bases, leaving 6 bases of the junction unmatched. Germline CDR1 reads KGHSH; CDR2 reads LQKENI. The DNA for the CDR3 is TGTGCCAGCTCATCTCCGGGACAGGGGACCTACGAGCAGTACTTC. It specifies CASSSPGQGTYEQYF.

The table lists this clone with a few counts. The V gene is TRBV6-1, the J gene TRBJ1-3; D unclear. V was cut by 5 bases and J by 5 bases, with 7 bases left in between. This CDR3 is built from 12 residues. CDR1 and CDR2 from the germline V gene are MNHNS and SASEGT. The CDR3 DNA follows: TGTGCCAGCAGTTTAACACGAAACACCATATATTTT. This encodes CASSLTRNTIYF.

The CDR3 reads CASSQGQGETQYF. CDR3 coding DNA: TGTGCCAGCTCACAGGGGCAGGGAGAGACCCAGTACTTC. The chain has TRBV18 and TRBJ2-5; the D gene is possibly TRBD1 (5 bases). CDR3 size: 13 residues. Germline V lookup: CDR1 KGHSH, CDR2 LQKENI. V was shortened by 4 bases and J by 4 bases, with 10 bases between the two germline ends.

This chain links TRBV2 with TRBJ1-3; no firm D call. The V end was cut by 6 bases, the J end by 0 bases, with 3 bases between. The CDR3 is 12 residues long. CDR1 is SNHLY, CDR2 FYNNEI, per germline. This chain's CDR3 is CASRPSGNTIYF. CDR3 bases: TGTGCCAGCAGGCCCTCTGGAAACACCATATATTTT.

The gene calls are TRBV15 and TRBJ1-5; D might be TRBD1 (5 bases). The V and J ends lost 0 bases and 4 bases respectively, with 7 bases between them. The CDR3 is made up of 14 amino acids. Germline assignment: CDR1 LNHNV and CDR2 YYDKDF (reference sequence). The DNA for the CDR3 is TGTGCCACCAGCAGAGATTGGGGGAATCAGCCCCAGCATTTT. It encodes CATSRDWGNQPQHF.

The CDR3 spells CASSLVSTDTQYF. In nucleotides, the CDR3 is TGTGCCAGCAGTTTAGTTAGCACAGATACGCAGTATTTT. The chain has TRBV28 and TRBJ2-3; D is unresolved. Germline V gene lookup returns CDR1 MDHEN and CDR2 SYDVKM. V was shortened by 2 bases and J by 0 bases, with 3 bases between the two germline ends. The CDR3 length is 13 residues.

The CDR3 nucleotides read TGTGCCAGCAGCCCAGTGCTAGCGGGGGGAACGTACCAAGAGACCCAGTACTTC. Its protein product is CASSPVLAGGTYQETQYF. V is TRBV7-9 and J is TRBJ2-5, with 11 bases fitting TRBD2. The V gene end was trimmed by 5 bases and the J gene end by 0 bases; junction bases not matched to a gene: 11. The CDR3 has 18 amino acids. In germline, CDR1 is SEHNR, CDR2 FQNEAQ (reference sequence). The entire variable domain, with the rest obtained from reference TRBV7-9 and TRBJ2-5, is as follows: DTGVSQNPRHKITKRGQNVTFRCDPISEHNRLYWYRQTLGQGPEFLTYFQNEAQLEKSRLLSDRFSAERPKGSFSTLEIQRTEQGDSAMYLCASSPVLAGGTYQETQYFGPGTRLLVL.

This clone was recorded a few times. This chain connects TRBV5-1 to TRBJ2-7; D unclear. The length of the CDR3 is 14 residues. Germline CDR1 and CDR2: SGHRS and YFSETQ. Trimming took 2 bases from V and 0 from J, leaving 9 bases between them. The CDR3 loop reads CASSLGLHSYEQYF. In nucleotides, the CDR3 is TGCGCCAGCAGCTTAGGGCTGCACTCCTACGAGCAGTACTTC.

This sequence joins TRBV19 and TRBJ1-2, with 7 bases that match TRBD1. The V segment lost 7 bases and the J segment 5 bases; nucleotides outside the gene matches: 13. The CDR3 totals 15 residues. CDR1 and CDR2 (germline): LNHDA, SQIVND (reference sequence). The CDR3 coding sequence is TGTGCCAGTATTCGACAGGGTGGGAATGCTTATGGCTACACCTTC. Its protein is CASIRQGGNAYGYTF.

The J gene is TRBJ2-6, the V gene TRBV2; TRBD2 is a possible D gene (5 bases). Germline lookup yields CDR1 SNHLY and CDR2 FYNNEI. CDR3 length equals 16 residues. Trimming removed 5 bases from V and 1 base from J, with 12 bases in between. The CDR3 here is CASSPTTLSGANVLTF. DNA of the CDR3: TGTGCCAGCAGTCCGACTACTTTATCTGGGGCCAACGTCCTGACTTTC.

The chain links TRBV9 to TRBJ2-1, with TRBD1 matching 9 bases. Unmatched junction bases numbered 4, after V lost 0 bases and J lost 0 bases. The germline CDR1 and CDR2 sequences are SGDLS and YYNGEE. The CDR3 consists of 17 residues. The CDR3 coding sequence is TGTGCCAGCAGCGTAGCGGACAGGGGTACCTCCTACAATGAGCAGTTCTTC. Protein product: CASSVADRGTSYNEQFF.

The chain couples TRBV4-3 to TRBJ2-3; D call uncertain. The CDR3 is 15 residues long. Deletions cut 2 bases from V and 1 base from J, with 10 bases between. The germline V gene encodes CDR1 LGHNA and CDR2 YSLEER. CDR3 region: CASSQRGVGTDTQYF. For the CDR3, the DNA is TGCGCCAGCAGCCAAAGAGGAGTGGGCACAGATACGCAGTATTTT.

The chain carries TRBV5-1 and TRBJ2-7, with unresolved D. Trimming took 5 bases from V and 2 from J, leaving 8 bases between them. The CDR3 runs 12 residues. The germline V gene encodes CDR1 SGHRS and CDR2 YFSETQ. The CDR3 nucleotides read TGCGCCAGCAGTTCAACTGCCTACGAGCAGTACTTC. This codes for CASSSTAYEQYF.

V usage is TRBV30 and J usage is TRBJ1-5; D possibly corresponds to TRBD1 (5 bases). This CDR3 comprises 17 residues. Germline assignment: CDR1 GTSNPN and CDR2 SVGIG (reference sequence). Trimming took 1 base from V and 4 from J, leaving 20 bases between them. The CDR3 loop reads CAWSERGYLRGNQPQHF. CDR3 nucleotide sequence: TGTGCCTGGAGTGAAAGGGGCTACCTCCGGGGGAATCAGCCCCAGCATTTT.

This clone occurred once. This sequence joins TRBV7-9 and TRBJ1-2; D may be TRBD1 (5 bases). The CDR3 consists of 18 residues. V was shortened by 5 bases and J by 0 bases, with 22 bases between the two germline ends. Germline V gives CDR1 SEHNR, CDR2 FQNEAQ (reference sequence). The CDR3 sequence is CASSPLPSGTQANYGYTF. Here the CDR3 DNA reads TGTGCCAGCAGCCCTCTACCATCAGGGACGCAGGCTAACTATGGCTACACCTTC.

The CDR3 spells CASSYGGNTQETQYF. CDR3 DNA sequence: TGTGCCAGCAGTTACGGAGGGAACACGCAAGAGACCCAGTACTTC. This chain uses TRBV6-5 with TRBJ2-5, with D maybe TRBD2 (6 bases). The CDR3 covers 15 residues. The germline V gene has CDR1 MNHEY and CDR2 SVGAGI. The V end lost 2 bases, the J end lost 2 bases, and 12 bases lay between the germline ends.

This clone was observed once. V is TRBV19 and J is TRBJ1-1, with no clear D. Trimming removed 0 bases from V and 0 bases from J, with 8 bases in between. Germline V gives CDR1 LNHDA, CDR2 SQIVND (reference sequence). The CDR3 covers 15 residues. The CDR3, as DNA: TGTGCCAGTAGTATAGATTCCAGAATGAACACTGAAGCTTTCTTT. The encoded protein is CASSIDSRMNTEAFF. Variable domain in full (rest from reference TRBV19 and TRBJ1-1): DGGITQSPKYLFRKEGQNVTLSCEQNLNHDAMYWYRQDPGQGLRLIYYSQIVNDFQKGDIAEGYSVSREKKESFPLTVTSAQKNPTAFYLCASSIDSRMNTEAFFGQGTRLTVV.

The chain has TRBV5-1 and TRBJ1-2, with 11 bases aligning to TRBD1. This CDR3 spans 15 amino acids. Germline CDR1 SGHRS, CDR2 YFSETQ. The junction had 7 bases not matched to a gene; V was cut back by 4 bases and J by 5 bases. CDR3 in amino acids: CASSASGTGGYGYTF. The CDR3 bases are TGCGCCAGCAGCGCATCCGGGACAGGGGGTTATGGCTACACCTTC.

Here the CDR3 DNA reads TGTGCCAGCAGTCGGACAGGGGGCGCGCAAAATGAGCAGTTCTTC. Its protein is CASSRTGGAQNEQFF. The V call is TRBV6-6, the J call TRBJ2-1; 11 bases match TRBD1. Trimming cost V 5 bases and J 7 bases; bases outside gene matches: 7. Germline CDR1 MNHNY, CDR2 SVGAGI (reference sequence). The CDR3 is 15 amino acids.

V gene TRBV5-6 combines with J gene TRBJ2-2, with a possible D match to TRBD1 (6 bases). This CDR3 has 14 amino acids. Germline loops: CDR1 SGHDT, CDR2 YYEEEE. V shed 6 bases and J shed 6 bases, with 15 bases lying between them. CDR3 in amino acids: CASMKGSGAGELFF. In nucleotides, the CDR3 is TGTGCCAGCATGAAGGGATCAGGGGCCGGGGAGCTGTTTTTT.

Here the CDR3 reads CAWVTGGLGGYTF. The CDR3 DNA reads TGTGCCTGGGTGACAGGGGGCCTTGGTGGCTACACCTTC. This rearrangement joins TRBV30 to TRBJ1-2, with 10 bases fitting TRBD1. The V gene's germline CDR1 is GTSNPN and CDR2 SVGIG (reference sequence). The CDR3 sequence is 13 residues long. V shed 5 bases, J shed 7 bases, and the junction held 7 bases outside the gene matches. Based on the CDR3 plus reference TRBV30 and TRBJ1-2, the full variable domain is SQTIHQWPATLVQPVGSPLSLECTVEGTSNPNLYWYRQAAGRGLQLLFYSVGIGQISSEVPQNLSASRPQDRQFILSSKKLLLSDSGFYLCAWVTGGLGGYTFGSGTRLTVV.

The V and J genes are TRBV27 and TRBJ1-4; TRBD1 agrees at 8 bases. The CDR3 contains 13 residues. CDR1 is MNHEY and CDR2 is SMNVEV in the germline V gene (reference sequence). The V gene end was trimmed by 5 bases and the J gene end by 7 bases; junction bases not matched to a gene: 3. In DNA, the CDR3 is TGTGCCAGCAGTAGACAGGGGTCTGAAAAACTGTTTTTT. This sequence encodes CASSRQGSEKLFF.